This T cell receptor beta chain was identified in a study of lymphopenia after photon versus proton radiotherapy. The V end was cut by 6 bases, the J end by 4 bases, with 10 bases between. From germline, CDR1 is SGHTA and CDR2 FQGTGA. The length of the CDR3 is 13 residues. Method: immunoSEQ multiplex PCR; TCRdb's copy keeps in-frame clones and lacks some. The sample carries more than 45,000 clones, roughly nine tenths recorded once. The clonotype originates from a woman aged 40 to 50 with cholangiocarcinoma. Sequencing was performed on peripheral blood, taken from a patient treated with photon-based radiotherapy. The chain couples TRBV7-3 to TRBJ1-3; no reliable D call. CDR3: CASSIGLGNTIYF. The CDR3, as DNA: TGTGCCAGCAGTATAGGGCTAGGAAACACCATATATTTT.